Listed here are 10 T cell receptor beta chains from one sample, sequenced in a study of cytomegalovirus exposure and HLA in healthy donors. The PCR made use of 60 Vbeta and 13 Jbeta primers. Assay used: immunoSEQ multiplex PCR; TCRdb lists only in-frame clones, some missing. The sample totals 50,000 to 80,000 clones. The sample comprised PBMCs. Receptors originate from a woman aged 18 to 35 in good health and CMV-seronegative.

V and J are TRBV29-1 and TRBJ1-1, with 7 bases fitting TRBD1. There are 14 residues in the CDR3. V lost 2 bases and J lost 5; bases outside the gene matches: 8. Germline assignment: CDR1 SQVTM and CDR2 ANQGSEA. The CDR3 bases are TGCAGCGTTGAACTGGAGGGGGCGAGGACTGAAGCTTTCTTT. Translating gives CSVELEGARTEAFF.

This chain connects TRBV29-1 to TRBJ2-1; no clear D. The CDR3 length is 9 residues. V was trimmed by 7 bases and J by 6 bases, leaving 4 bases between them. Germline V gene data show CDR1 as SQVTM and CDR2 as ANQGSEA. The CDR3 DNA is TGCAGCGCCCGCAATGAGCAGTTCTTC. It is translated as CSARNEQFF.

This chain connects TRBV9 to TRBJ1-1; the match to TRBD1 covers 7 bases. The CDR3 consists of 14 residues. Unmatched junction bases numbered 12, after V lost 0 bases and J lost 13 bases. Per germline, CDR1 SGDLS and CDR2 YYNGEE. As DNA, the CDR3 is TGTGCCAGCAGCGTAGGGGACAGCAATGGTCTGGTTTTCTTT. Translated: CASSVGDSNGLVFF.

V gene TRBV7-6 combines with J gene TRBJ2-7; TRBD1 matches at 8 bases. Germline CDR1 is SGHVS and CDR2 is FNYEAQ. The V segment lost 5 bases and the J segment 6 bases; nucleotides outside the gene matches: 12. This CDR3 comprises 15 residues. CDR3 DNA sequence: TGTGCCAGCAGCCGGGGGACAGGCGTCCTCTTCGAGCAGTACTTC. This codes for CASSRGTGVLFEQYF. Full variable domain (remainder filled in from reference TRBV7-6 and TRBJ2-7): GAGVSQSPRYKVTKRGQDVALRCDPISGHVSLYWYRQALGQGPEFLTYFNYEAQQDKSGLPNDRFSAERPEGSISTLTIQRTEQRDSAMYRCASSRGTGVLFEQYFGPGTRLTVT.

The V and J genes are TRBV5-6 and TRBJ1-1; 10 bases align to TRBD1. CDR1 is SGHDT and CDR2 is YYEEEE in the germline V gene. The CDR3 has 17 residues. The V and J ends lost 2 bases and 3 bases, in that order; junction bases with no gene match: 10. CDR3 sequence: CASSFLKPGTGDTEAFF. The CDR3 bases are TGTGCCAGCAGCTTCTTGAAGCCCGGGACAGGGGACACTGAAGCTTTCTTT.

The chain combines TRBV6-5 with TRBJ2-7, with 12 positions matching TRBD2. The junction had 3 bases not matched to a gene; V was cut back by 0 bases and J by 6 bases. The CDR3 runs to 15 residues. Germline values: CDR1 MNHEY, CDR2 SVGAGI. CDR3 bases: TGTGCCAGCAGTTACTCAGCTAGCGGGAGGGCCGAGCAGTACTTC. This gives the protein CASSYSASGRAEQYF.

DNA of the CDR3: TGCGCCAGCAGCCAAGACTATTATGGGAGTTTGGGGGAGACCCAGTACTTC. Encoded protein: CASSQDYYGSLGETQYF. J is TRBJ2-5 and V is TRBV4-1, with D perhaps TRBD2 (5 bases). Germline CDR1 reads MGHRA; CDR2 reads YSYEKL. The CDR3 consists of 17 residues. Between the trimmed V and J ends, which lost 0 bases and 5 bases, there was a span of 19 bases.

The CDR3 coding sequence is TGCAGCGTTGAGTCTGTCGGGGCCTACGAGCAGTACTTC. Its translation is CSVESVGAYEQYF. V and J are TRBV29-1 and TRBJ2-7, with D perhaps matching TRBD2 (5 bases). Deletions cut 3 bases from V and 2 bases from J, with 11 bases between. CDR1 SQVTM and CDR2 ANQGSEA come from the germline V gene. There are 13 residues in the CDR3.

V usage is TRBV19 and J usage is TRBJ2-1; 8 bases are a match to TRBD2. The CDR3 is 14 amino acids. Germline V gene lookup returns CDR1 LNHDA and CDR2 SQIVND (reference sequence). The V gene end was trimmed by 5 bases and the J gene end by 8 bases; junction bases not matched to a gene: 8. DNA of the CDR3: TGTGCCAGTAGTTACGGGAGGGGTGGTGATGAGCAGTTCTTC. Residues: CASSYGRGGDEQFF.

V is TRBV25-1 and J is TRBJ1-4, with 8 nucleotides matching TRBD1. The ends lost 5 bases at V and 1 base at J; junction bases unmatched: 6. The CDR3 consists of 16 residues. Germline-derived CDR1 and CDR2 are MGHDK and SYGVNS. CDR3 amino acids: CASSTGQDVTNEKLFF. CDR3 DNA sequence: TGTGCCAGCAGTACGGGACAGGATGTAACTAATGAAAAACTGTTTTTT. Variable domain in full (rest from reference TRBV25-1 and TRBJ1-4): EADIYQTPRYLVIGTGKKITLECSQTMGHDKMYWYQQDPGMELHLIHYSYGVNSTEKGDLSSESTVSRIRTEHFPLTLESARPSHTSQYLCASSTGQDVTNEKLFFGSGTQLSVL.